This is a list of T cell receptor beta chains from one sample in a study of blood T cells in healthy people across ages. TCRdb ran MiXCR on the 5' RACE reads and lists one entry per CDR3 protein. The sample carries hundreds of thousands of distinct CDR3 sequences, 25% to 35% recorded once. Specimen: blood. All receptors come from a woman older than 75 in good health. Each CDR3 is given with its conserved first and last residue. A D gene is named only where the DNA matches it firmly. Rows may omit the clone size; those that give it use once, few, many or a size class.

d_gene,j_gene,v_gene,abundance,CDR3aa,CDR3nt
TRBD1,TRBJ1-2,TRBV19,-,CASGERQGSAQGYTF,TGTGCCAGTGGGGAGAGACAGGGCTCGGCTCAAGGCTACACCTTC
-,TRBJ2-3,TRBV30,-,CASWPYNTDTQYF,TGTGCCTCCTGGCCCTATAACACAGATACGCAGTATTTT
-,TRBJ2-7,TRBV4-2,many,CASSQGKGRVRDEQYF,TGTGCCAGCAGCCAGGGAAAGGGGAGAGTTCGCGACGAGCAGTACTTC
TRBD2,TRBJ2-1,TRBV27,many,CASSLGKLAGGPGEQFF,TGTGCCAGCAGTTTAGGGAAACTAGCGGGGGGGCCTGGTGAGCAGTTCTTC
-,TRBJ1-1,TRBV11-1,-,CASSPQGRENTEAFF,TGTGCCAGCAGCCCCCAGGGCAGAGAGAACACTGAAGCTTTCTTT
-,TRBJ2-1,TRBV12-5,-,CASGLEGVSNEQFF,TGTGCTAGTGGTTTGGAAGGGGTGAGCAATGAGCAGTTCTTC
-,TRBJ2-1,TRBV5-5,-,CASSLPGTSYNEQFF,TGCGCCAGCAGCTTACCCGGGACCTCCTACAATGAGCAGTTCTTC
-,TRBJ1-1,TRBV12-3/TRBV12-4,-,CASSLFMNTEAFF,TGTGCCAGCAGTTTATTCATGAACACTGAAGCTTTCTTT
TRBD1,TRBJ2-7,TRBV6-2/TRBV6-3,many,CASLGTGEHEQYF,TGTGCCAGCCTCGGGACAGGGGAGCACGAGCAGTACTTC
-,TRBJ2-1,TRBV7-3,many,CASSPSAASSYNEQFF,TGTGCCAGCAGCCCCTCGGCGGCGAGCTCCTACAATGAGCAGTTCTTC
-,TRBJ1-1,TRBV6-6,once,CASSTLTVEAFF,TGTGCCAGCAGTACGTTGACAGTTGAAGCTTTCTTT